This note documents a single T cell receptor beta chain sequence. Its antigen is as yet unknown. Germline CDR1 is SNHLY and CDR2 is FYNNEI. Trimming removed 8 bases from V and 0 bases from J; junction bases left unmatched: 11. The CDR3 sequence is 17 residues long. The data belong to a study of post-analysis software for immune sequencing data. Notes on the study in general: Same-batch samples co-clustered strongly by F measure. The study found TRBV5-6, TRBV5-1 and TRBV20-1 among about 5 TRBV segments more frequent in patients than controls.

Libraries were made from TCR beta cDNA, and they carried unique molecular identifiers. TCRdb redid the calling of the PCR reads with MiXCR, one entry per CDR3 protein. The sample records hundreds of thousands of distinct CDR3 sequences, roughly 45% being singletons. The chain is built from TRBV2 and TRBJ2-3, with TRBD2 identical over 10 bases. Sequencing used blood. The clonotype originates from a girl aged 5-17 years with multiple sclerosis. CDR3 coding DNA: TGTGCCAGCTCTCGGGCAGCACTAGCGGGGAGCACAGATACGCAGTATTTT. This translates into CASSRAALAGSTDTQYF.